This T cell receptor (beta chain) was obtained from a study of beta chain features in type 1 diabetes. Reverse transcription of all isolated RNA meant that expressed TCRB transcripts were sequenced. The study sequenced naive, central memory and regulatory T cell samples to an average of about 4 million reads. Only in-frame clones appear in the TCRdb table, and some are missing; sequencing was by immunoSEQ multiplex PCR. This table has more than 250,000 clones, roughly 21% appearing once. There was one heparinised blood draw per donor, averaging about 116 mL. Comments on this clone: Its antigen remains unknown.

Study outcomes and limitations: All four CD4+ subsets of Type 1 diabetes patients contained TCRB CDR3s that were moderately but significantly shorter. Individuals with type 1 diabetes displayed fewer insertions and more deletions at VDJ junctions. Patients' naive, central memory and Treg TCRB repertoires seemed closer to one another than those of healthy donors.

This CDR3 contains 16 residues. V was shortened by 8 bases and J by 1 base, with 18 bases between the two germline ends. Germline V gene lookup returns CDR1 MDHEN and CDR2 SYDVKM. Sequences were obtained from naive CD4+ T cells from blood. V and J are TRBV28 and TRBJ1-5, with D hard to call. The TCR was taken from a woman aged 40 to 50 with type 1 diabetes. CDR3 sequence (DNA): TGTGCCAGCGCAACCTACGCCGCTATGAGCAATCAGCCCCAGCATTTT. This gives the protein CASATYAAMSNQPQHF. Supplemented by reference TRBV28 and TRBJ1-5, the full variable domain reads DVKVTQSSRYLVKRTGEKVFLECVQDMDHENMFWYRQDPGLGLRLIYFSYDVKMKEKGDIPEGYSVSREKKERFSLILESASTNQTSMYLCASATYAAMSNQPQHFGDGTRLSIL.